The rows below give T cell receptor beta chains drawn from one sample of a study of T-cell reconstitution after alpha-beta-depleted transplantation in children. TCRdb itself ran the PCR reads through MiXCR, one entry per CDR3 protein. The sample lists 350,000 to 500,000 distinct CDR3 sequences; around 46% were seen once. The sequencing here drew on PBMCs, taken before TCRalphabeta/CD19-depleted stem cell transplant. These receptors all come from a girl aged 2 to 9 with aplastic anemia, due to receive a stem cell transplant. Both conserved end residues are part of each CDR3. The order of the fields is CDR3 protein, CDR3 length, V gene, D gene, J gene. A D gene is named only where the DNA matches it firmly.

CDR3 protein: CASSLFTRIGGWDTEAFF
CDR3 length: 18
V gene: TRBV28
D gene: TRBD1
J gene: TRBJ1-1

CDR3 protein: CASSVGWRGQELFF
CDR3 length: 14
V gene: TRBV9
D gene: .
J gene: TRBJ2-2

CDR3 protein: CASSSPSRVPYGYTF
CDR3 length: 15
V gene: TRBV27
D gene: .
J gene: TRBJ1-2

CDR3 protein: CASSLGGWVNTEAFF
CDR3 length: 15
V gene: TRBV7-2
D gene: .
J gene: TRBJ1-1

CDR3 protein: CASSTKQLTDTQYF
CDR3 length: 14
V gene: TRBV19
D gene: .
J gene: TRBJ2-3

CDR3 protein: CSAPPLAGQETQYF
CDR3 length: 14
V gene: TRBV20-1
D gene: TRBD2
J gene: TRBJ2-5

CDR3 protein: CASIGGPPGVGEQYF
CDR3 length: 15
V gene: TRBV2
D gene: .
J gene: TRBJ2-7

CDR3 protein: CASSPGGSESDTQYF
CDR3 length: 15
V gene: TRBV28
D gene: .
J gene: TRBJ2-3

CDR3 protein: CSASLRGGGTEAFF
CDR3 length: 14
V gene: TRBV20-1
D gene: .
J gene: TRBJ1-1

CDR3 protein: CASSQDSGREGHF
CDR3 length: 13
V gene: TRBV4-1
D gene: TRBD2
J gene: TRBJ2-3

CDR3 protein: CASSPPGVGGHETQYF
CDR3 length: 16
V gene: TRBV6-1
D gene: .
J gene: TRBJ2-5

CDR3 protein: CATSRDSLADRSYEQYF
CDR3 length: 17
V gene: TRBV15
D gene: TRBD2
J gene: TRBJ2-7

CDR3 protein: CASSLLGTGTQETQYF
CDR3 length: 16
V gene: TRBV7-3
D gene: TRBD1
J gene: TRBJ2-5

CDR3 protein: CASSSGVSYNEQFF
CDR3 length: 14
V gene: TRBV5-1
D gene: .
J gene: TRBJ2-1

CDR3 protein: CSVAGQGEAYEQYF
CDR3 length: 14
V gene: TRBV29-1
D gene: TRBD1
J gene: TRBJ2-7

CDR3 protein: CTSSLGGGTEAFF
CDR3 length: 13
V gene: TRBV4-3
D gene: .
J gene: TRBJ1-1

CDR3 protein: CASSLAVAGGGETQYF
CDR3 length: 16
V gene: TRBV5-1
D gene: TRBD2
J gene: TRBJ2-5

CDR3 protein: CASSQEGTGTGGKETQYF
CDR3 length: 18
V gene: TRBV4-3
D gene: TRBD1
J gene: TRBJ2-5

CDR3 protein: CATSIGGTYNEQFF
CDR3 length: 14
V gene: TRBV15
D gene: .
J gene: TRBJ2-1

CDR3 protein: CASSQTGNIQYF
CDR3 length: 12
V gene: TRBV6-6
D gene: TRBD1
J gene: TRBJ2-4

CDR3 protein: CASSIAGVNYEQYF
CDR3 length: 14
V gene: TRBV12-3/TRBV12-4
D gene: TRBD2
J gene: TRBJ2-7

CDR3 protein: CASSVTSGSTGELFF
CDR3 length: 15
V gene: TRBV7-3
D gene: TRBD2
J gene: TRBJ2-2

CDR3 protein: CASRVGNSYEQYF
CDR3 length: 13
V gene: TRBV28
D gene: .
J gene: TRBJ2-7

CDR3 protein: CATAPGLAGGPHEQYF
CDR3 length: 16
V gene: TRBV6-1
D gene: TRBD2
J gene: TRBJ2-7

CDR3 protein: CSARGARDRGGYTF
CDR3 length: 14
V gene: TRBV20-1
D gene: TRBD1
J gene: TRBJ1-2